Listed below are T cell receptor beta chains from one sample, sequenced in a study of blood T cell repertoires in COVID-19. Sequencing was performed with immunoSEQ multiplex PCR; in TCRdb, only in-frame clones are kept and a portion is missing. The repertoire holds 53,000 or so clones, with 90% as singletons. Sequenced input: peripheral blood. The receptors originated from a human donor in a cohort sampled during active COVID-19. CDR3s include the opening cysteine and the closing phenylalanine or tryptophan. Each record gives: J gene, V gene, D gene, clone size, CDR3 protein, CDR3 DNA. The D gene is left open where the match is weak. Clone size is not always given. Where it is, it says once, few, many or a class for expanded clones.

>TRBJ2-1|TRBV5-1|TRBD1|.
CASSTRDRSDLSYNEQFF
TGCGCCAGCAGCACGAGGGACAGGTCAGATCTCTCCTACAATGAGCAGTTCTTC
>TRBJ2-4|TRBV5-1|.|.
CASSLLARLAKNIQYF
TGCGCCAGCAGCTTGTTGGCAAGACTAGCCAAAAACATTCAGTACTTC
>TRBJ2-2|TRBV7-9|TRBD1|.
CASSFRGQDGELFF
TGTGCCAGCAGCTTTAGGGGGCAGGACGGGGAGCTGTTTTTT
>TRBJ2-7|TRBV28|TRBD1|.
CASEAGTDNYEQYF
TGTGCCAGCGAAGCCGGGACAGACAACTACGAGCAGTACTTC
>TRBJ1-1|TRBV24-1|.|.
CATRRGVETEAFF
TGTGCCACCCGTCGGGGGGTCGAAACTGAAGCTTTCTTT
>TRBJ1-2|TRBV25-1|.|.
CASSESGTIGTYGYTF
TGTGCCAGCAGTGAATCGGGGACAATCGGAACCTATGGCTACACCTTC
>TRBJ1-6|TRBV18|.|once
CASSLSLRQLGGSPLHF
TGTGCCAGCTCACTTTCACTCAGACAACTGGGGGGATCACCCCTCCACTTT
>TRBJ1-1|TRBV4-2|.|.
CASSQEWGLDTEAFF
TGTGCCAGCAGCCAAGAATGGGGGCTGGACACTGAAGCTTTCTTT
>TRBJ2-3|TRBV28|.|.
CASSSPTGMGVDTQYF
TGTGCCAGCAGCTCCCCTACAGGGATGGGGGTAGATACGCAGTATTTT
>TRBJ1-1|TRBV7-2|TRBD1|.
CASSYPGQGAAAFF
TGTGCCAGCAGCTACCCGGGACAGGGGGCAGCGGCTTTCTTT
>TRBJ2-2|TRBV2|TRBD1|.
CASKGQGNTGELFF
TGTGCCAGCAAAGGACAGGGGAACACCGGGGAGCTGTTTTTT
>TRBJ2-1|TRBV3-1/TRBV3-2|TRBD2|.
CASSLASGRFYEQFF
TGTGCCAGCAGCCTAGCTAGCGGGAGGTTCTATGAGCAGTTCTTC
>TRBJ2-5|TRBV5-1|TRBD2|.
CASSPGLAEETQYF
TGCGCCAGCAGCCCAGGACTAGCGGAAGAGACCCAGTACTTC
>TRBJ1-6|TRBV7-2|TRBD1|few
CASSSGGFGLAYNSPLHF
TGTGCCAGCAGCTCAGGGGGATTCGGACTTGCCTATAATTCACCCCTCCACTTT
>TRBJ2-1|TRBV6-2/TRBV6-3|TRBD2|.
CASSDPASGRGEQFF
TGTGCCAGCAGTGACCCCGCCAGCGGGAGGGGCGAGCAGTTCTTC
>TRBJ1-5|TRBV6-5|.|.
CASSTGGQPQHF
TGTGCCAGCAGTACCGGGGGACAGCCCCAGCATTTT
>TRBJ2-2|TRBV6-5|.|.
CARSPSGRNTGELFF
TGTGCCAGAAGTCCCTCCGGGAGGAACACCGGGGAGCTGTTTTTT
>TRBJ2-3|TRBV2|.|.
CASSLAPHLTDTQYF
TGTGCCAGCAGTCTAGCACCACATCTCACAGATACGCAGTATTTT
>TRBJ2-7|TRBV5-1|TRBD1|.
CASSSSGTGDEQYF
TGCGCCAGCAGCTCATCCGGGACAGGGGACGAGCAGTACTTC
>TRBJ2-5|TRBV25-1|.|.
CASSEGAGQSLQETQYF
TGTGCCAGCAGTGAAGGGGCGGGACAGAGCCTACAAGAGACCCAGTACTTC
>TRBJ2-3|TRBV28|TRBD2|.
CASSLLFSGSLRYTQYF
TGTGCCAGCAGTTTATTGTTTAGCGGGAGTTTACGATATACGCAGTATTTT
>TRBJ1-1|TRBV6-6|.|.
CASRRRQGTEAFF
TGTGCCAGTCGACGCAGGCAGGGCACTGAAGCTTTCTTT
>TRBJ2-1|TRBV7-9|TRBD2|.
CASSLLGTSGSDEQFF
TGTGCCAGCAGCTTGTTAGGGACTAGCGGGAGCGATGAGCAGTTCTTC
>TRBJ1-6|TRBV5-1|.|.
CASSLVGGRDSPLHF
TGCGCCAGCAGCTTGGTTGGGGGGAGAGATTCACCCCTCCACTTT
>TRBJ2-5|TRBV4-2|TRBD2|.
CASSQAGAAGGRETQYF
TGTGCCAGCAGCCAAGCCGGGGCAGCGGGGGGGAGGGAGACCCAGTACTTC
>TRBJ1-6|TRBV24-1|.|.
CATRGPPLHF
TGTGCCACCAGGGGGCCCCCTCTCCACTTT
>TRBJ2-7|TRBV12-3/TRBV12-4|.|.
CASSPTGTYEQYF
TGTGCCAGCAGCCCTACAGGAACCTACGAGCAGTACTTC
>TRBJ1-2|TRBV29-1|TRBD1|few
CSVGQGRDYGYTF
TGCAGCGTTGGACAGGGGAGGGACTATGGCTACACCTTC
>TRBJ2-7|TRBV30|.|.
CAWSGLSSSYEQYF
TGTGCCTGGAGTGGTCTCTCGAGCTCCTACGAGCAGTACTTC
>TRBJ1-2|TRBV28|.|.
CASSIGTLSDGYTF
TGTGCCAGCAGTATCGGGACACTCTCGGACGGCTACACCTTC